These T cell receptor beta chains were read from a single sample in a study of CD8+CD57+ T cells in acquired aplastic anemia. Each CDR3 protein gets one entry after TCRdb re-called the reads with MiXCR. Seen here are around 130,000 distinct CDR3 sequences, about 50% observed once, and the top ten hold 25% to 35%. What was sequenced was sorted CD4+, CD8+, or CD8+CD57+ T cells (not recorded which) from PBMCs. These receptors came from a human donor with aplastic anemia. Each CDR3 is given with its conserved first and last residue. D genes are given only for firm matches. A row's size may be missing; if present it is once, few, many or a size class.

CDR3 protein: CATSLGNQPQHF; CDR3 DNA: TGTGCCACCAGTTTGGGAAATCAGCCCCAGCATTTT; D gene: -; clone size: many; J gene: TRBJ1-5; V gene: TRBV24-1
CDR3 protein: CASSYGTADNSPLHF; CDR3 DNA: TGTGCCAGCAGCTACGGGACAGCAGATAATTCACCCCTCCACTTT; D gene: TRBD1; clone size: many; J gene: TRBJ1-6; V gene: TRBV13
CDR3 protein: CASSSAFF; CDR3 DNA: TGTGCCAGCAGCTCAGCTTTCTTT; D gene: -; clone size: -; J gene: TRBJ1-1; V gene: TRBV7-9
CDR3 protein: CASSDPGLAVGELFF; CDR3 DNA: TGCGCCAGCAGCGACCCGGGACTAGCAGTCGGGGAGCTGTTTTTT; D gene: TRBD2; clone size: many; J gene: TRBJ2-2; V gene: TRBV10-2
CDR3 protein: CASSQAGDKSNQPQHF; CDR3 DNA: TGTGCCAGCAGCCAAGCTGGGGACAAGAGCAATCAGCCCCAGCATTTT; D gene: -; clone size: many; J gene: TRBJ1-5; V gene: TRBV4-2
CDR3 protein: CASSWGLDLETQYF; CDR3 DNA: TGCGCCAGCAGCTGGGGACTAGACCTAGAGACCCAGTACTTC; D gene: TRBD2; clone size: -; J gene: TRBJ2-5; V gene: TRBV5-1
CDR3 protein: CASSVGDSPNYEQYF; CDR3 DNA: TGTGCCAGCAGCGTAGGAGACAGTCCCAACTACGAGCAGTACTTC; D gene: -; clone size: -; J gene: TRBJ2-7; V gene: TRBV9
CDR3 protein: CASSLRGQAGETQYF; CDR3 DNA: TGTGCCAGCAGCTTAAGGGGACAGGCGGGAGAGACCCAGTACTTC; D gene: TRBD1; clone size: many; J gene: TRBJ2-5; V gene: TRBV7-8
CDR3 protein: CSANRVPEAFF; CDR3 DNA: TGCAGTGCAAACAGGGTTCCTGAAGCTTTCTTT; D gene: -; clone size: once; J gene: TRBJ1-1; V gene: TRBV20-1
CDR3 protein: CASSELGGSNTGELFF; CDR3 DNA: TGTGCCAGCAGTGAACTCGGAGGCTCGAACACCGGGGAGCTGTTTTTT; D gene: -; clone size: -; J gene: TRBJ2-2; V gene: TRBV25-1
CDR3 protein: CAIPGANVLTF; CDR3 DNA: TGTGCCATCCCCGGGGCCAACGTCCTGACTTTC; D gene: -; clone size: -; J gene: TRBJ2-6; V gene: TRBV2
CDR3 protein: CATGRGGGNGYTF; CDR3 DNA: TGTGCCACCGGGAGAGGGGGCGGTAATGGCTACACCTTC; D gene: TRBD1; clone size: many; J gene: TRBJ1-2; V gene: TRBV19
CDR3 protein: CASKREDEKLFF; CDR3 DNA: TGTGCCAGCAAGAGGGAAGATGAAAAACTGTTTTTT; D gene: -; clone size: once; J gene: TRBJ1-4; V gene: TRBV3-1
CDR3 protein: CASSVEGRGAYEQYF; CDR3 DNA: TGTGCCAGCAGCGTAGAAGGGCGGGGGGCCTACGAGCAGTACTTC; D gene: TRBD2; clone size: -; J gene: TRBJ2-7; V gene: TRBV9
CDR3 protein: CASSPLFELLLHF; CDR3 DNA: TGTGCCAGCAGTCCGCTTTTTGAGTTGCTCCTCCACTTT; D gene: -; clone size: -; J gene: TRBJ1-6; V gene: TRBV27
CDR3 protein: CASSSQGNTEAFF; CDR3 DNA: TGTGCCAGCAGCTCACAGGGGAACACTGAAGCTTTCTTT; D gene: -; clone size: -; J gene: TRBJ1-1; V gene: TRBV7-9
CDR3 protein: CASRRDRDTDTQYF; CDR3 DNA: TGTGCCAGCAGACGGGACAGGGATACAGATACGCAGTATTTT; D gene: TRBD1; clone size: once; J gene: TRBJ2-3; V gene: TRBV2
CDR3 protein: CASIGSGELVF; CDR3 DNA: TGTGCCAGCATAGGTAGCGGGGAGCTGGTTTTT; D gene: TRBD2; clone size: -; J gene: TRBJ2-2; V gene: TRBV2
CDR3 protein: CASSPTVGGGGYTF; CDR3 DNA: TGCGCCAGCAGCCCTACCGTGGGGGGCGGTGGCTACACCTTC; D gene: -; clone size: -; J gene: TRBJ1-2; V gene: TRBV10-1
CDR3 protein: CAVSEEGLGDTQYF; CDR3 DNA: TGTGCCGTCAGTGAGGAGGGTCTTGGGGATACGCAGTATTTT; D gene: -; clone size: -; J gene: TRBJ2-3; V gene: TRBV10-3
CDR3 protein: CASSNQGVGTEAFF; CDR3 DNA: TGTGCCAGTAGCAATCAGGGGGTTGGCACTGAAGCTTTCTTT; D gene: TRBD1; clone size: -; J gene: TRBJ1-1; V gene: TRBV19
CDR3 protein: CASSSTGRETQYF; CDR3 DNA: TGTGCCAGCAGTTCCACGGGGAGAGAGACCCAGTACTTC; D gene: -; clone size: -; J gene: TRBJ2-5; V gene: TRBV6-2/TRBV6-3
CDR3 protein: CATSDTGGEQYF; CDR3 DNA: TGTGCCACCAGTGATACGGGTGGCGAGCAGTACTTC; D gene: -; clone size: few; J gene: TRBJ2-7; V gene: TRBV24-1
CDR3 protein: CASSPTDRGRLEKLFF; CDR3 DNA: TGTGCCAGCAGCCCTACAGACAGGGGGCGCCTTGAAAAACTGTTTTTT; D gene: TRBD1; clone size: few; J gene: TRBJ1-4; V gene: TRBV14
CDR3 protein: CSVETAEQFF; CDR3 DNA: TGCAGCGTTGAGACAGCTGAGCAGTTCTTC; D gene: -; clone size: few; J gene: TRBJ2-1; V gene: TRBV29-1
CDR3 protein: CASSQTGLRSETYEQYF; CDR3 DNA: TGCGCCAGCAGCCAGACGGGACTCCGCTCGGAAACCTACGAGCAGTACTTC; D gene: -; clone size: -; J gene: TRBJ2-7; V gene: TRBV4-3
CDR3 protein: CASSTARTGNGYTF; CDR3 DNA: TGCGCCAGCAGCACTGCGAGGACAGGGAATGGCTACACCTTC; D gene: TRBD1; clone size: many; J gene: TRBJ1-2; V gene: TRBV5-1
CDR3 protein: CATSDDGQGVFGYTF; CDR3 DNA: TGTGCCACCAGTGACGACGGACAGGGGGTGTTTGGCTACACCTTC; D gene: TRBD1; clone size: -; J gene: TRBJ1-2; V gene: TRBV24-1
CDR3 protein: CSARDRPSSYEQYF; CDR3 DNA: TGCAGTGCTCGGGACAGGCCAAGCTCCTACGAGCAGTACTTC; D gene: TRBD1; clone size: -; J gene: TRBJ2-7; V gene: TRBV20-1
CDR3 protein: CASSPSDRGNEQFF; CDR3 DNA: TGTGCCAGCAGCCCCTCGGACCGGGGGAATGAGCAGTTCTTC; D gene: -; clone size: -; J gene: TRBJ2-1; V gene: TRBV12-3/TRBV12-4
CDR3 protein: CASSAHRPHSGNTIYF; CDR3 DNA: TGTGCCAGCAGCGCCCATCGACCTCACTCTGGAAACACCATATATTTT; D gene: -; clone size: -; J gene: TRBJ1-3; V gene: TRBV7-8
CDR3 protein: CASSPTGGVYNEQFF; CDR3 DNA: TGTGCCAGCAGCCCTACAGGGGGTGTCTACAATGAGCAGTTCTTC; D gene: TRBD1; clone size: many; J gene: TRBJ2-1; V gene: TRBV12-3/TRBV12-4
CDR3 protein: CASSIQGIDQPQHF; CDR3 DNA: TGTGCCAGCAGTATACAGGGGATTGATCAGCCCCAGCATTTT; D gene: TRBD1; clone size: -; J gene: TRBJ1-5; V gene: TRBV6-1
CDR3 protein: CATSKGETQYF; CDR3 DNA: TGTGCCACCAGCAAGGGGGAGACCCAGTACTTC; D gene: -; clone size: -; J gene: TRBJ2-5; V gene: TRBV24-1
CDR3 protein: CASSLAPSYDQYF; CDR3 DNA: TGTGCCAGCAGCTTAGCGCCGTCCTACGATCAGTACTTC; D gene: -; clone size: -; J gene: TRBJ2-7; V gene: TRBV7-9
CDR3 protein: CASFTDTQYF; CDR3 DNA: TGTGCCAGCTTTACAGATACGCAGTATTTT; D gene: -; clone size: -; J gene: TRBJ2-3; V gene: TRBV2
CDR3 protein: CASSLSPSETQYF; CDR3 DNA: TGTGCCAGCAGTTTAAGCCCTTCCGAGACCCAGTACTTC; D gene: -; clone size: many; J gene: TRBJ2-5; V gene: TRBV12-3/TRBV12-4
CDR3 protein: CASSQALVGDTQYF; CDR3 DNA: TGCGCCAGCAGCCAAGCCCTCGTTGGCGATACGCAGTATTTT; D gene: -; clone size: many; J gene: TRBJ2-3; V gene: TRBV4-3
CDR3 protein: CASGLIQGNTEAFF; CDR3 DNA: TGTGCTAGTGGTTTGATACAGGGGAACACTGAAGCTTTCTTT; D gene: -; clone size: few; J gene: TRBJ1-1; V gene: TRBV12-5
CDR3 protein: CSASGQGDDEQYF; CDR3 DNA: TGCAGTGCTAGCGGGCAGGGGGACGACGAGCAGTACTTC; D gene: TRBD1; clone size: many; J gene: TRBJ2-7; V gene: TRBV20-1
CDR3 protein: CARQKAVSTDTQYF; CDR3 DNA: TGTGCCAGACAGAAGGCGGTGAGCACAGATACGCAGTATTTT; D gene: -; clone size: -; J gene: TRBJ2-3; V gene: TRBV2